This T cell receptor beta chain was obtained from a study of CD8 T cells in Susac syndrome (dated by TCRdb to about 2019). Notes on the research overall: The study used repertoire sequencing to test whether antigen drove CD8+ T cell activation and differentiation in Susac syndrome. The clonality of the CD8+ T cell repertoire was compared across approximately 11 healthy donors, roughly 14 Susac syndrome patients and around 16 multiple sclerosis patients. Study-wide findings and limitations: The study acknowledged that relatively few individuals were included in the TCR sequencing and HLA analysis.

RNA was extracted with the RNeasy kit and roughly 0.45 to 1 ug was reverse transcribed using random hexamers. The immunoSEQ multiplex PCR assay, covering 54 Vbeta and 13 Jbeta segments, was used to amplify TCR beta CDR3 regions. To correct PCR amplification bias, a synthetic template baseline was used for both primer optimization and computational correction. Processing in the source paper ran as follows. Only productive sequences were kept, with reads annotated to V, D and J genes according to IMGT and analyzed in immunoSEQ Analyzer. Clonality was computed as one minus Shannon entropy normalized by log2 of the number of productive unique sequences. For each patient and control, public and private clones were evaluated among the 100 most prevalent clones. Susac-specific clones were defined as absent from healthy and MS cohorts, 1052 published viral clones and other ImmuneACCESS disease sequences. TCRdb redid the processing of the public reads, applying fastp at Q25 and MiXCR, and retained in-frame beta chains. Entries that share a CDR3 protein sequence are merged under the most common genes and DNA. The V and J calls follow TCRdb's processing rather than the paper's. The sample includes some 300,000 distinct CDR3 sequences, with approximately 85% observed a single time. Of the sample, about 0.22% is held by the ten largest clones.

For CDR1 and CDR2, the germline V gene lists MNHEY and SVGEGT. The CDR3 contains 13 residues, cysteine and phenylalanine counted. Only the CDR3 DNA is retained, 39 bases long and in frame from the first base. V is cut by 4 bases and J by 5 bases, and the space between the germline ends is 8 bases. Peripheral blood CD8+ and CD4+ T cells from healthy donors, Susac syndrome patients and multiple sclerosis patients were profiled using high-throughput TCR beta sequencing. Multiple sclerosis controls were treatment-naive patients with stable or active relapsing-remitting disease fulfilling revised McDonald criteria. CD8+ TEMRA cells were enriched by FACS, while bulk CD8+ and CD4+ T cells were purified by magnetic negative isolation. Blood was drawn into EDTA tubes, processed within 24 hours, and PBMCs were isolated by density gradient centrifugation. PBMCs intended for TCR sequencing were cryopreserved in liquid nitrogen and were subsequently thawed in a 37 degrees C water bath. A purity of at least 90% was achieved for sorted or isolated CD4+, CD8+ and CD8+ TEMRA cells.

As regards this clonotype: The antigen this receptor binds is unknown. Nothing much larger sits one base from this clone, and base qualities are not available.

The source material was CD8+ T cells from PBMCs. The chain employs TRBV6-2 or TRBV6-3 and TRBJ2-2; 6 matching bases give a weak D call of TRBD2. The clonotype was recovered from a human donor with multiple sclerosis. The DNA reads TGTGCCAGCAGTTCTAGCGAGACCGGGGAGCTGTTTTTT. It codes for CASSSSETGELFF.